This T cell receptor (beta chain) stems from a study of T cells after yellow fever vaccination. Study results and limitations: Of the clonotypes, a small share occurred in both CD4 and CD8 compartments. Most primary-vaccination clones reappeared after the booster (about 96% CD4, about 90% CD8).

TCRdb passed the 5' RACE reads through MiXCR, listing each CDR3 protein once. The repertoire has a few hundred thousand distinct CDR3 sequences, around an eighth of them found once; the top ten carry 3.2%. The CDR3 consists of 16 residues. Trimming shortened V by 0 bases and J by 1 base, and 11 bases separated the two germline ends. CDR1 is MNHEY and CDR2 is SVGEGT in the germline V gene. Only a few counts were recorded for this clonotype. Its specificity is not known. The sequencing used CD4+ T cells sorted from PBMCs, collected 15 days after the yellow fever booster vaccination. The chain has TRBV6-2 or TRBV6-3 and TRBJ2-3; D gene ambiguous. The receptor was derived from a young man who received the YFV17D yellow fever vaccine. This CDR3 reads CASSYSPYSGTDTQYF. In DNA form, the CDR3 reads TGTGCCAGCAGTTACTCCCCCTATTCCGGCACAGATACGCAGTATTTT.